In its sample, the clone carrying this TCR beta chain was seen a few times. Its specificity is unknown. Relative to the germline gene, one junction end is altered; a read error may explain this. What was amplified from RNA transcripts were TCR beta CDR3 regions. HTBI primers drove first-round RT-PCR of the TCR CDR3. TCRdb re-derived calls from the multiplex PCR reads in MiXCR, one entry per CDR3 protein. In the table there are fewer than 650,000 distinct CDR3 sequences, roughly 15% of which are singletons. The CDR3 contains 13 residues. Germline V gives CDR1 MDHEN, CDR2 SYDVKM. Researchers barred patients who had uncontrolled infection, other autoimmune disease, pregnancy or lactation. This record comes from a study of T cells in Graves' hyperthyroidism and ophthalmopathy. Study results and limitations: From stable hyperthyroidism, ophthalmopathy was set apart by a 13 V-J model.

The source material was blood. V is TRBV28 and J is TRBJ2-7; the D gene could be TRBD1 or TRBD2 (5 bases each). This TCR was sampled from a woman between 40 and 55 years old with Graves' ophthalmopathy. The CDR3 bases are TGTGCCATCCTAGGGGAGAACTCCTACGAGCGGTACTTC. It yields the protein CAILGENSYERYF. The full variable domain, with the rest looked up from reference TRBV28 and TRBJ2-7, is DVKVTQSSRYLVKRTGEKVFLECVQDMDHENMFWYRQDPGLGLRLIYFSYDVKMKEKGDIPEGYSVSREKKERFSLILESASTNQTSMYLCAILGENSYERYFGPGTRLTVT.